This T cell receptor beta chain was obtained from a study of T cell repertoires in ileal Crohn's disease. The method was immunoSEQ multiplex PCR; TCRdb's version includes in-frame clones alone and lacks a portion of them. The sample records 7,000 to 8,500 clones, around 80% being singletons. The germline gives CDR1 SGHAT, CDR2 FQNNGV. J lost 6 bases, V lost 4 bases, and 2 bases had no gene match. The CDR3 consists of 14 residues. The receptor comes from an adult with Crohn's disease. Source material: ileal tissue. J is TRBJ1-4 and V is TRBV11-2; 10 nucleotides align to TRBD1. CDR3 loop: CASSSGQGDEKLFF. The CDR3 region has the DNA TGTGCCAGCAGCTCAGGACAGGGGGATGAAAAACTGTTTTTT.